Sequencing of this TCR beta chain was carried out in a study of long-term antiretroviral therapy in people with HIV. Study results and limitations: Versus controls, repertoires in people with HIV had narrower CDR3 length ranges.

Survey-level immunoSEQ v3.0 assays were run. The assay was immunoSEQ multiplex PCR, and TCRdb's table has in-frame clones only and misses some. Of some 25,000 clones in the sample, 65% to 85% were seen once. Turning to this clone: Its antigen is currently unknown.

HIV-positive participants all received treatment in the United States. The CDR3 is 15 residues long. Germline V gene lookup returns CDR1 LGHNA and CDR2 YSLEER. The V and J ends lost 0 bases and 12 bases, in that order; junction bases with no gene match: 9. The chain has TRBV4-3 and TRBJ2-4, with 9 positions matching TRBD2. The material was unsorted PBMCs, obtained 2.1 years after starting antiretroviral therapy. This TCR came from a man younger than 45 with HIV. CDR3 residues: CASSQDGGGRAAQYF. The CDR3 nucleotides read TGCGCCAGCAGCCAAGATGGGGGCGGGAGGGCCGCTCAGTACTTC.